Listed below are T cell receptor beta chains from one sample, sequenced in a study. Using its own MiXCR run on the 5' RACE reads, TCRdb lists one record per CDR3 protein. The top ten clones hold around 3.5% of a sample with over 30,000 distinct CDR3 sequences, roughly 25% of them seen once. Sequencing was carried out using naive CD4+ T cells sorted from a lymph node. The receptors were gathered from a female donor with breast cancer. The CDR3 runs from the conserved cysteine through the conserved F or W. D genes are given only for firm matches. A clone size is listed for some rows: how often the clone was seen (once, few, many), or a class if it is expanded.

j_call clone_size d_call v_call cdr3_nt cdr3_aa
TRBJ1-4 many NA TRBV6-5 TGTGCCAGCAGTTATCAAGGCGCGCCAACTAATGAAAAACTGTTTTTT CASSYQGAPTNEKLFF
TRBJ2-2 NA TRBD1 TRBV7-9 TGTGCCAGCAGCTCCGGACAGGGGGACACCGGGGAGCTGTTTTTT CASSSGQGDTGELFF
TRBJ2-3 many NA TRBV9 TGTGCCAGCAGCGTCCGACACTCTGGGGATACGCAGTATTTT CASSVRHSGDTQYF
TRBJ2-1 NA TRBD2 TRBV5-1 TGCGCCAGCGGCTTGGTAGCGGGGGGTGGAAACAATGAGCAGTTCTTC CASGLVAGGGNNEQFF
TRBJ2-7 few TRBD2 TRBV6-1 TGTGCCAGCATCCGGGGGCGACTAGCGGGGGCCAATTACGAGCAGTACTTC CASIRGRLAGANYEQYF
TRBJ1-5 few NA TRBV27 TGTGCCAGCAGTTTATTAACCCCCCAGAGCAATCAGCCCCAGCATTTT CASSLLTPQSNQPQHF
TRBJ2-1 NA NA TRBV27 TGTGCCACAACAGGAGGCTATGAGCAGTTCTTC CATTGGYEQFF
TRBJ1-5 many NA TRBV29-1 TGCAGCGTTGTTCAGGGTGGGCAGCCCCAGCATTTT CSVVQGGQPQHF
TRBJ1-1 NA NA TRBV5-6 TGTGCCTGCAGCTTTGGAGGGAGTGATGCTTTCTTT CACSFGGSDAFF
TRBJ2-1 NA TRBD2 TRBV7-3 TGTGCCAGCAGCTTATGGGGCGGGGGGGCTTTGGATGAGCAGTTCTTC CASSLWGGGALDEQFF
TRBJ2-5 medium-sized NA TRBV5-1 TGCGCCAGCAGCTTGGACCCGAGGGAGACCCAGTACTTC CASSLDPRETQYF
TRBJ1-5 NA TRBD1 TRBV6-5 TGTGCCAGCAGTCCCGGACAGGGGGTCAATCAGCCCCAGCATTTT CASSPGQGVNQPQHF
TRBJ2-3 NA TRBD2 TRBV4-3 TGCGCCAGCAGCCCGGGACTAGCGCGAAATACGCAGTATTTT CASSPGLARNTQYF
TRBJ1-1 NA NA TRBV9 TGTGCCAGCGGCCAGATGAACACTGAAGCTTTCTTT CASGQMNTEAFF
TRBJ2-3 medium-sized NA TRBV5-6 TGTGCCAGCAGCTTGTCGGATACGCAGTATTTT CASSLSDTQYF
TRBJ2-1 few TRBD1 TRBV12-3/TRBV12-4 TGTGCCAGCAGTACAAATCAGGGGGCGCAACGGTATGAGCAGTTCTTC CASSTNQGAQRYEQFF
TRBJ2-2 NA TRBD1 TRBV5-4 TGTGCCAGCAGCACAGGACAGGTTGGCACCGGGGAGCTGTTTTTT CASSTGQVGTGELFF
TRBJ2-1 few NA TRBV7-6 TGTGCCAGCAGCTTAGCGGGAGTTCGGGAGCAGTTCTTC CASSLAGVREQFF
TRBJ2-1 many NA TRBV5-1 TGCGCCAGCAGCTTTAGGACGGCCAATGAGCAGTTCTTC CASSFRTANEQFF
TRBJ1-2 NA NA TRBV6-2/TRBV6-3 TGTGCCAGCAGTCGGGACGGACGGTCATATGGCTACACCTTC CASSRDGRSYGYTF